This T cell receptor (beta chain) was retrieved from a study of CD8 T cells in ankylosing spondylitis. Using its own MiXCR run on the 5' RACE reads, TCRdb lists one record per CDR3 protein. The sample carries 150,000 or so distinct CDR3 sequences, about 16% recorded once. J gave up 5 bases and V 9 bases, and 7 bases lay outside the gene matches. CDR3 length equals 13 residues. CDR1 is SNHLY, CDR2 FYNNEI, per germline. The sample holds many counts of this clonotype. The sequence was obtained from a male donor with ankylosing spondylitis or in good health (not recorded which). The material sequenced was blood, either unsorted or a sorted T cell fraction (not recorded which). The chain couples TRBV2 to TRBJ2-1, with 7 bases identical to TRBD1. CDR3 DNA sequence: TGTGCCAGTAACAGGGGACACAACAATGAGCAGTTCTTC. This codes for CASNRGHNNEQFF. The variable domain in full, with the rest retrieved from reference TRBV2 and TRBJ2-1, is EPEVTQTPSHQVTQMGQEVILRCVPISNHLYFYWYRQILGQKVEFLVSFYNNEISEKSEIFDDQFSVERPDGSNFTLKIRSTKLEDSAMYFCASNRGHNNEQFFGPGTRLTVL.